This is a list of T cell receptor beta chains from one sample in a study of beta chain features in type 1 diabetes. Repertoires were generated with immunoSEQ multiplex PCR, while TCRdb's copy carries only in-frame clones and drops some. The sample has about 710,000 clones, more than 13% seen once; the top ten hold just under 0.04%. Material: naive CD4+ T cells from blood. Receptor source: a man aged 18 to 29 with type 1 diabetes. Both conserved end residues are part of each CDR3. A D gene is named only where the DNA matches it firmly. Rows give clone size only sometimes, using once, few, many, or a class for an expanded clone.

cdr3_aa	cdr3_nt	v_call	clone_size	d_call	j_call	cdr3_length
CASGRTGSYNEQFF	TGTGCCAGCGGACGGACAGGGTCCTACAATGAGCAGTTCTTC	TRBV28	many	TRBD1	TRBJ2-1	14
CSVATGMGETQYF	TGCAGCGTTGCGACTGGGATGGGGGAGACCCAGTACTTC	TRBV29-1	.	.	TRBJ2-5	13
CAWSVPGLNTGELFF	TGTGCCTGGAGTGTACCAGGCCTGAACACCGGGGAGCTGTTTTTT	TRBV30	.	.	TRBJ2-2	15
CASSLTSGHTDTQYF	TGTGCCAGCAGCTTAACTAGCGGACACACAGATACGCAGTATTTT	TRBV5-8	.	TRBD2	TRBJ2-3	15
CASSQEASGRVGFYNEQFF	TGCGCCAGCAGCCAAGAGGCTAGCGGGAGAGTGGGGTTCTACAATGAGCAGTTCTTC	TRBV4-1	few	TRBD2	TRBJ2-1	19
CATSRDRRQGDEKLFF	TGTGCCACCAGCAGAGACCGTCGACAGGGCGATGAAAAACTGTTTTTT	TRBV15	few	TRBD1	TRBJ1-4	16
CAWSPNWGNQPQHF	TGTGCCTGGAGTCCAAATTGGGGCAATCAGCCCCAGCATTTT	TRBV30	.	.	TRBJ1-5	14
CASRSDGDGYTF	TGTGCCAGCAGGTCGGACGGAGATGGCTACACCTTC	TRBV2	.	.	TRBJ1-2	12
CATSSGQASSYEQYF	TGTGCCACCAGCTCGGGACAGGCAAGCTCCTACGAGCAGTACTTC	TRBV15	.	TRBD1	TRBJ2-7	15
CASSSPVATQYF	TGTGCCAGCAGCTCTCCGGTGGCTACGCAGTATTTT	TRBV7-9	.	.	TRBJ2-3	12